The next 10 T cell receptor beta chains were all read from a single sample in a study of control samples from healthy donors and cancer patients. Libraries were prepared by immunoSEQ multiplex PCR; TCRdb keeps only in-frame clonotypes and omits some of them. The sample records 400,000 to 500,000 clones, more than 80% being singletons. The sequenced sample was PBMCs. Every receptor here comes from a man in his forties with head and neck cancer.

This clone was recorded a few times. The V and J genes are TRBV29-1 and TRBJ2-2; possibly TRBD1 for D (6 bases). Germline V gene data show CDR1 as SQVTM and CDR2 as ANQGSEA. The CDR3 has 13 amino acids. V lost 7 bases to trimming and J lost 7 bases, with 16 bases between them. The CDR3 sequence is CSAPTGPVGELFF. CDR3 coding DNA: TGCAGCGCCCCTACAGGGCCGGTCGGGGAGCTGTTTTTT.

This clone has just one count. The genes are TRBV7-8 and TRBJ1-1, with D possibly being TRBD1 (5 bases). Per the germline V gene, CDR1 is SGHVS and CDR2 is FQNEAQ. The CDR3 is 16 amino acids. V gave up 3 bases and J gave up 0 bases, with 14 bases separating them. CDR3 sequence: CASSFHDNRMNTEAFF. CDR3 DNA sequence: TGTGCCAGCAGCTTTCACGACAACAGGATGAACACTGAAGCTTTCTTT.

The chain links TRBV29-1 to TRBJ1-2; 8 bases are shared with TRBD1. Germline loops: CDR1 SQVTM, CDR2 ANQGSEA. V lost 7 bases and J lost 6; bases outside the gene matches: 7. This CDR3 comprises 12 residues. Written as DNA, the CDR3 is TGCAGCGCCCCTCAGGGGGCCCATGGCTACACCTTC. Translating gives CSAPQGAHGYTF.

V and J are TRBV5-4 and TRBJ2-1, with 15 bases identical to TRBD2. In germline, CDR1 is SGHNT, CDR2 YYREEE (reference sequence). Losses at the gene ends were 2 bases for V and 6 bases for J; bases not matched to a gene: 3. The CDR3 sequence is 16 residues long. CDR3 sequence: CASSLPGLAGGNEQFF. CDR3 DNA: TGTGCCAGCAGCTTACCGGGACTAGCGGGGGGCAATGAGCAGTTCTTC.

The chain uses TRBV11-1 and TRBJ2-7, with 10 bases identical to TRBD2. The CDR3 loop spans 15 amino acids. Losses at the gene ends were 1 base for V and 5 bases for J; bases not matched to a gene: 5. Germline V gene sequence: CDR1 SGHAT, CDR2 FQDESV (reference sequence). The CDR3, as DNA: TGTGCCAGCAGCTTAGGGTCTAGCGGGAGCAACGAGCAGTACTTC. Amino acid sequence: CASSLGSSGSNEQYF.

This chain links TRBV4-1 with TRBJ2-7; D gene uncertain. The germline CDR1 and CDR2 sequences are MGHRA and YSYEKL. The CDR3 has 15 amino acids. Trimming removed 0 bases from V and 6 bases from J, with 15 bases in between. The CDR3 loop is CASSQDQRFSGEQYF. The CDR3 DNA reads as TGCGCCAGCAGCCAAGATCAAAGATTCTCAGGCGAGCAGTACTTC.

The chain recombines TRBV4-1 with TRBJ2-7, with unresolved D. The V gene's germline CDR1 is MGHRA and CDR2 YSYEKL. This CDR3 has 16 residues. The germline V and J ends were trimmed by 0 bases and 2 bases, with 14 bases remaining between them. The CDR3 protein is CASSQETSLPTYEQYF. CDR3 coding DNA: TGCGCCAGCAGCCAAGAGACCAGCCTCCCCACCTACGAGCAGTACTTC.

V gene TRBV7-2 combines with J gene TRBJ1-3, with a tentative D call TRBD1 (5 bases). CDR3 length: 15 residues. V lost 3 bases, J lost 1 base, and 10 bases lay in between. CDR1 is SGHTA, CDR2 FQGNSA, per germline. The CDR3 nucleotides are TGTGCCAGCAGCTTTGGGGGAGGGTCTGGAAACACCATATATTTT. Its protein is CASSFGGGSGNTIYF. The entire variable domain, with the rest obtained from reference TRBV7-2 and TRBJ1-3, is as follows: GAGVSQSPSNKVTEKGKDVELRCDPISGHTALYWYRQSLGQGLEFLIYFQGNSAPDKSGLPSDRFSAERTGGSVSTLTIQRTQQEDSAVYLCASSFGGGSGNTIYFGEGSWLTVV.

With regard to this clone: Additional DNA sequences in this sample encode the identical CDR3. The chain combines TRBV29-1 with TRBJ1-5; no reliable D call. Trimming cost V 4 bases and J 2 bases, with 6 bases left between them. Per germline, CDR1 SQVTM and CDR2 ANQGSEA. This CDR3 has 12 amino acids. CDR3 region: CSVAQGNQPQHF. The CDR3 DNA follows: TGCAGCGTTGCCCAAGGCAATCAGCCCCAGCATTTT.

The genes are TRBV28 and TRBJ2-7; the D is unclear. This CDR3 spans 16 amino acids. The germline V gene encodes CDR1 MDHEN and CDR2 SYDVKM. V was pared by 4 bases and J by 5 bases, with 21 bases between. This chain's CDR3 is CASSSIGLRAVNEQYF. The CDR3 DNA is TGTGCCAGCAGTTCCATAGGCCTCCGGGCTGTAAACGAGCAGTACTTC.